These 28 T cell receptor beta chains were sequenced from one sample in a study of shared clonotypes between healthy human individuals. Data came from immunoSEQ multiplex PCR; TCRdb stores just in-frame clones and leaves some out. Among 300,000 to 350,000 clones listed, around four fifths were seen once. The specimen sequenced was memory CD4+ T cells sorted from blood. Indicated subset: CD45RA-negative fraction. The receptors stem from a young man in good health.

This sequence joins TRBV19 and TRBJ1-5; D not resolved. CDR1 is LNHDA, CDR2 SQIVND, per germline (reference sequence). The CDR3 is 15 residues long. V was clipped by 6 bases and J by 2 bases, with 14 bases between them. The CDR3 DNA is TGTGCCAGTAGCCTCCCCCCTCAAGGCAATCAGCCCCAGCATTTT. Protein product: CASSLPPQGNQPQHF.

The chain recombines TRBV19 with TRBJ1-1; 9 nucleotides line up with TRBD1. Germline V CDR1 and CDR2: LNHDA, SQIVND (reference sequence). This CDR3 comprises 14 residues. V was pared by 6 bases and J by 1 base, with 3 bases of the junction left unmatched. The CDR3 spells CASSPGQGNTEAFF. The CDR3 DNA sequence: TGTGCCAGTAGCCCGGGACAGGGGAACACTGAAGCTTTCTTT.

The chain combines TRBV7-2 with TRBJ2-1; tentative D call: TRBD2 (5 bases). The V end lost 5 bases, the J end lost 2 bases, and 16 bases lay between the germline ends. The CDR3 has 16 residues. Germline values: CDR1 SGHTA, CDR2 FQGNSA. The CDR3 here is CASSPEVGRAYNEQFF. Written as DNA, the CDR3 is TGTGCCAGCAGCCCCGAAGTGGGGAGAGCCTACAATGAGCAGTTCTTC.

This clone was seen just once. V usage is TRBV25-1 and J usage is TRBJ2-1, with D perhaps TRBD2 (6 bases). With 8 bases removed from V and 0 bases from J, the gap between germline ends came to 11 bases. Germline lookup yields CDR1 MGHDK and CDR2 SYGVNS. This CDR3 is 14 amino acids long. Here the CDR3 DNA reads TGTGCCAGCGGGAGGCCGAGCTCCTACAATGAGCAGTTCTTC. As protein: CASGRPSSYNEQFF.

V gene TRBV6-6 combines with J gene TRBJ1-4, with D uncertain. The CDR3 totals 15 residues. Germline V gives CDR1 MNHNY, CDR2 SVGAGI (reference sequence). Trimming removed 6 bases from V and 0 bases from J, with 11 bases in between. CDR3 coding DNA: TGTGCCAGCAGCCGATACCCCCCAACTAATGAAAAACTGTTTTTT. It yields the protein CASSRYPPTNEKLFF.

The chain combines TRBV29-1 with TRBJ2-1; D gene ambiguous. V lost 4 bases, J lost 3 bases, and 10 bases lay in between. Per germline, CDR1 SQVTM and CDR2 ANQGSEA. CDR3 size: 13 residues. The CDR3 DNA reads TGCAGCGTTGCTCCCAGCCTCTACAATGAGCAGTTCTTC. Its protein is CSVAPSLYNEQFF.

The chain carries TRBV7-3 and TRBJ1-1; D remains unclear. Trimming took 4 bases from V and 1 from J, leaving 7 bases between them. The CDR3 consists of 13 residues. The V gene's germline CDR1 is SGHTA and CDR2 FQGTGA. The DNA of the CDR3 is TGTGCCAGCAGCTCCTACCAGAACACTGAAGCTTTCTTT. It codes for CASSSYQNTEAFF.

This chain links TRBV19 with TRBJ2-5, with D possibly TRBD2 on 6 matching bases. Trimming removed 9 bases at V and 7 bases at J, with 18 bases between. Looked up from germline, CDR1 is LNHDA and CDR2 is SQIVND (reference sequence). The CDR3 consists of 13 residues. The CDR3 spells CARGGSFCGTQYF. DNA of the CDR3: TGTGCCAGGGGGGGATCTTTTTGCGGGACCCAGTACTTC. The variable domain in full, with the rest retrieved from reference TRBV19 and TRBJ2-5, is DGGITQSPKYLFRKEGQNVTLSCEQNLNHDAMYWYRQDPGQGLRLIYYSQIVNDFQKGDIAEGYSVSREKKESFPLTVTSAQKNPTAFYLCARGGSFCGTQYFGPGTRLLVL.

V and J are TRBV18 and TRBJ1-4; no definite D call. The germline gives CDR1 KGHSH, CDR2 LQKENI. The V end lost 5 bases, the J end lost 2 bases, and 9 bases lay between the germline ends. The CDR3 is 14 residues long. The chain's CDR3 is CASSSGTTNEKLFF. The CDR3 nucleotides read TGTGCCAGCTCATCAGGAACTACTAATGAAAAACTGTTTTTT.

The chain employs TRBV7-2 and TRBJ2-1; 8 bases fit TRBD1. V lost 6 bases and J lost 0; bases outside the gene matches: 7. Germline V CDR1 and CDR2: SGHTA, FQGNSA. The CDR3 has 16 residues. The CDR3, as DNA: TGTGCCAGCAGTAGGGACAGGCTAAGCTCCTACAATGAGCAGTTCTTC. This gives the protein CASSRDRLSSYNEQFF.

CDR3 region: CASSVSSGANVLTF. The CDR3 DNA sequence: TGTGCCAGCAGCGTGAGCTCTGGGGCCAACGTCCTGACTTTC. The chain has TRBV9 and TRBJ2-6; D is unclear. V lost 2 bases and J 0 bases, leaving 3 bases between the germline ends. This CDR3 comprises 14 residues. Per germline, CDR1 SGDLS and CDR2 YYNGEE.

V and J are TRBV28 and TRBJ1-2; unclear D gene. CDR1 and CDR2 from the germline V gene are MDHEN and SYDVKM. The length of the CDR3 is 13 residues. Trimming took off 4 bases at V and 8 bases at J, with 14 bases between the two ends. This chain's CDR3 is CASSSYPIEGYTF. CDR3 DNA sequence: TGTGCCAGCAGTTCCTACCCAATCGAGGGCTACACCTTC.

Concerning this clone: The sample contains more than one DNA sequence encoding this CDR3. The chain is built from TRBV29-1 and TRBJ2-3; D may be TRBD2 (5 bases). The CDR3 has 12 amino acids. V lost 0 bases and J 6 bases, leaving 7 bases between the germline ends. Germline loops: CDR1 SQVTM, CDR2 ANQGSEA. The CDR3, as DNA: TGCAGCGTTGAAGATCCGGGGGATACGCAGTATTTT. Protein sequence: CSVEDPGDTQYF.

The chain recombines TRBV11-3 with TRBJ1-3; no clear D gene. This CDR3 has 13 amino acids. Germline V lookup: CDR1 SGHNT, CDR2 YENEEA. Trimming cost V 4 bases and J 0 bases, with 4 bases left between them. CDR3 sequence reads: CASSSHSGNTIYF. The CDR3, as DNA: TGTGCCAGCAGCTCGCACTCTGGAAACACCATATATTTT.

This clone has a single count. The chain combines TRBV5-1 with TRBJ1-2; 8 bases are shared with TRBD1. The CDR3 covers 15 residues. Trimming at V came to 1 base and at J to 6 bases, leaving 8 bases not matched to a gene. Germline CDR1 and CDR2: SGHRS and YFSETQ. CDR3 sequence (DNA): TGCGCCAGCAGCTTGACCGAGACAGGGGTTCATGGCTACACCTTC. Encoded protein: CASSLTETGVHGYTF.

This clone came up a few times. The chain employs TRBV2 and TRBJ2-5; tentative D call: TRBD2 (6 bases). The germline CDR1 and CDR2 sequences are SNHLY and FYNNEI. The CDR3 loop spans 12 amino acids. The V gene lost 8 bases and the J gene lost 5 bases, with 12 bases spanning the gap. In DNA form, the CDR3 reads TGTGCCAGCTCGCGGGGCGTGGAGACCCAGTACTTC. Translating gives CASSRGVETQYF.

This clone showed up many times. V and J are TRBV7-8 and TRBJ2-2; 8 positions agree with TRBD2. V dropped 5 bases and J dropped 2; count of bases not matched to a gene: 7. The CDR3 covers 16 residues. CDR1 and CDR2 from the germline V gene are SGHVS and FQNEAQ. The DNA of the CDR3 is TGTGCCAGCAGCGTGCGGACTAGCCAAAACACCGGGGAGCTGTTTTTT. Translating it yields CASSVRTSQNTGELFF.

The chain joins TRBV4-3 to TRBJ2-5, with 8 bases identical to TRBD2. CDR1 is LGHNA, CDR2 YSLEER, per germline. V lost 0 bases, J lost 4 bases, and 7 bases stayed unmatched. This CDR3 contains 16 residues. The CDR3 here is CASSQDHSGVPETQYF. The CDR3 DNA reads as TGCGCCAGCAGCCAAGATCATAGCGGGGTGCCAGAGACCCAGTACTTC.

The J gene is TRBJ2-2, the V gene TRBV11-2; D remains ambiguous. Germline CDR1 is SGHAT and CDR2 is FQNNGV. This CDR3 has 18 amino acids. Trimming shortened V by 4 bases and J by 1 base, and 19 bases separated the two germline ends. CDR3 coding DNA: TGTGCCAGCAGCTGGACCCATCACCGACGGAGGAACACCGGGGAGCTGTTTTTT. Amino acid sequence: CASSWTHHRRRNTGELFF.

CDR3 protein: CASSQFGTGSSYEQYF. The CDR3 DNA reads TGTGCCAGTAGCCAGTTCGGGACAGGGAGCTCCTACGAGCAGTACTTC. The chain carries TRBV19 and TRBJ2-7; 9 nucleotides match TRBD1. After removal of 6 bases from V and 0 bases from J, the junction contained 9 bases not matched to a gene. The CDR3 is 16 amino acids. Germline-derived CDR1 and CDR2 are LNHDA and SQIVND (reference sequence).

The rearrangement joins TRBV5-4 to TRBJ2-2; 9 bases match TRBD1. The CDR3 length is 13 residues. Germline V CDR1 and CDR2: SGHNT, YYREEE (reference sequence). After removal of 7 bases from V and 6 bases from J, the junction contained 4 bases not matched to a gene. Written as DNA, the CDR3 is TGTGCCAGCGGGACAGGGAAGGCCGGGGAGCTGTTTTTT. Amino acid sequence: CASGTGKAGELFF. Full variable domain (outside the CDR3, taken from reference TRBV5-4 and TRBJ2-2): ETGVTQSPTHLIKTRGQQVTLRCSSQSGHNTVSWYQQALGQGPQFIFQYYREEENGRGNFPPRFSGLQFPNYSSELNVNALELDDSALYLCASGTGKAGELFFGEGSRLTVL.

The chain is built from TRBV29-1 and TRBJ1-2; TRBD1 is a possible D gene (5 bases). This CDR3 contains 13 residues. Trimming left V 1 base short and J 5 bases short, with 11 bases between. Germline lookup yields CDR1 SQVTM and CDR2 ANQGSEA. This CDR3 reads CSVEGAGEYGYTF. CDR3 bases: TGCAGCGTTGAAGGTGCGGGGGAGTATGGCTACACCTTC.

The rearrangement joins TRBV5-4 to TRBJ2-7, with TRBD2 as a possible D gene (5 bases). Trimming removed 0 bases from V and 5 bases from J, with 9 bases in between. CDR3 size: 13 residues. Germline V gene data show CDR1 as SGHNT and CDR2 as YYREEE (reference sequence). The CDR3 DNA is TGTGCCAGCAGCTTGGTTGGACTCGACGAGCAGTACTTC. Its translation is CASSLVGLDEQYF.

This rearrangement joins TRBV11-2 to TRBJ2-7; the D gene is possibly TRBD2 (6 bases). CDR1 and CDR2 (germline): SGHAT, FQNNGV. The CDR3 sequence is 15 residues long. The V and J ends lost 1 base and 3 bases respectively, with 13 bases between them. The CDR3, as DNA: TGTGCCAGCAGCTTAGCCCCTGGGGGAGGCTACGAGCAGTACTTC. Amino acids: CASSLAPGGGYEQYF.

The chain is built from TRBV21-1 and TRBJ2-7; TRBD1, the table's D call, was not compared with the DNA. TRBV21-1 constitutes a pseudogene. The CDR3 runs 8 residues. As DNA, the CDR3 is TGTGCCACCCCAGACAAGCACTTC. Its protein product is CATPDKHF.

The rearrangement uses TRBV2 and TRBJ2-1, with D tentatively TRBD1 (5 bases). Germline values: CDR1 SNHLY, CDR2 FYNNEI. The V end lost 6 bases, the J end lost 0 bases, and 12 bases lay between the germline ends. CDR3 size: 15 residues. The CDR3 loop reads CASSLDRSSYNEQFF. CDR3 nucleotides: TGTGCCAGCAGCTTAGACAGAAGCTCCTACAATGAGCAGTTCTTC.

The rearrangement joins TRBV6-1 to TRBJ2-7, with D possibly being TRBD2 (6 bases). Germline assignment: CDR1 MNHNS and CDR2 SASEGT. CDR3 size: 14 residues. V was pared by 4 bases and J by 2 bases, with 12 bases between. The CDR3, as DNA: TGTGCCAGCAGTGCAGTAGCGGAAACCTACGAGCAGTACTTC. Protein product: CASSAVAETYEQYF.

V and J are TRBV25-1 and TRBJ2-7; 7 bases map to TRBD1. With V trimmed by 4 bases and J by 3 bases, 3 bases remained unmatched. The CDR3 sequence is 13 residues long. CDR1 MGHDK and CDR2 SYGVNS come from the germline V gene. CDR3 amino acids: CASSVTGHYEQYF. The DNA of the CDR3 is TGTGCCAGCAGTGTGACAGGGCACTACGAGCAGTACTTC.